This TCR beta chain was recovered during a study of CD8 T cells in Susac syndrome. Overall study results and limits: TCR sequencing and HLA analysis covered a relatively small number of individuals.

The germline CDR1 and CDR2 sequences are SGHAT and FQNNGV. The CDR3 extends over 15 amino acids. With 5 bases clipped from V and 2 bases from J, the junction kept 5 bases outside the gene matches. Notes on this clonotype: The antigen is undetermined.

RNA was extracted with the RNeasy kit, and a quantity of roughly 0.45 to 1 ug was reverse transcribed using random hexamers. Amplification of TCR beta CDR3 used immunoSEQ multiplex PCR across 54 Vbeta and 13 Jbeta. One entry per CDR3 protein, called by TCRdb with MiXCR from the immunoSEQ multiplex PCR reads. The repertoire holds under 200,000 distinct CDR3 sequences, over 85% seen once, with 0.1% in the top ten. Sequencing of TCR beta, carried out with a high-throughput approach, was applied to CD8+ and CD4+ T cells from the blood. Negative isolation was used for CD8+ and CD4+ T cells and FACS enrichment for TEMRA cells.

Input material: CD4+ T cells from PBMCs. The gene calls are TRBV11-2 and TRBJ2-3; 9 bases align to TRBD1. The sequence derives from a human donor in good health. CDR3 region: CASSGRTGATDTQYF. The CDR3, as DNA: TGTGCCAGCAGCGGACGGACAGGGGCCACAGATACGCAGTATTTT.